This passage covers 8 T cell receptor beta chains from one sample sequenced in a study of control samples from healthy donors and cancer patients. Sequenced by immunoSEQ multiplex PCR; TCRdb stores in-frame clones only, minus some. Of roughly 190,000 clones listed, 91% are singletons. The sample comprised blood. These receptors were collected from a man aged 25-45 years in good health.

V gene TRBV27 combines with J gene TRBJ1-1; the D gene is possibly TRBD1 (5 bases). The CDR3 is 16 amino acids. The germline V and J ends were trimmed by 3 bases and 1 base, with 15 bases remaining between them. CDR1 is MNHEY, CDR2 SMNVEV, per germline (reference sequence). The CDR3 is CASSLRDPMPNTEAFF. CDR3 nucleotides: TGTGCCAGCAGTTTGAGGGACCCAATGCCGAACACTGAAGCTTTCTTT.

The rearrangement uses TRBV10-1 and TRBJ1-1, with 7 bases matching TRBD1. The CDR3 extends over 17 amino acids. Per germline, CDR1 WNHNN and CDR2 SYGVQD (reference sequence). V shed 6 bases, J shed 3 bases, and the junction held 16 bases outside the gene matches. As DNA, the CDR3 is TGCGCCAGCAGACCCGGAGGACAGGTCAACGGTTACACTGAAGCTTTCTTT. Residues: CASRPGGQVNGYTEAFF.

The rearrangement uses TRBV3-1 (or the pseudogene TRBV3-2) and TRBJ2-3; 7 bases map to TRBD1. CDR3 size: 14 residues. The V segment lost 4 bases and the J segment 4 bases; nucleotides outside the gene matches: 5. Germline CDR1 is LGHDT and CDR2 is YNNKEL (reference sequence). The CDR3 DNA sequence: TGTGCCAGCAGCCCATTCCAGGGGGCAGATACGCAGTATTTT. It encodes CASSPFQGADTQYF.

V is TRBV5-1 and J is TRBJ2-1; D gene uncertain. Germline V CDR1 and CDR2: SGHRS, YFSETQ. V lost 4 bases and J 2 bases, leaving 13 bases between the germline ends. This CDR3 spans 15 amino acids. The CDR3: CASSRLGSTYNEQFF. The CDR3 DNA reads TGCGCCAGCAGCCGACTTGGGTCTACCTACAATGAGCAGTTCTTC.

This clone was observed once. The chain links TRBV15 to TRBJ2-6, with TRBD2 identical over 10 bases. Unmatched junction bases numbered 11, after V lost 0 bases and J lost 0 bases. The CDR3 is 21 residues long. Per the germline V gene, CDR1 is LNHNV and CDR2 is YYDKDF (reference sequence). CDR3 nucleotides: TGTGCCACCAGCAGAGATCTCCTGGCTAGCGGGGGCCGCTCTGGGGCCAACGTCCTGACTTTC. This translates into CATSRDLLASGGRSGANVLTF.

The rearrangement joins TRBV6-2 or TRBV6-3 to TRBJ1-1; D gene unclear. Per the germline V gene, CDR1 is MNHEY and CDR2 is SVGEGT. The ends were cut back, 2 bases at V and 8 bases at J, with 6 bases in the middle. This CDR3 comprises 11 residues. The CDR3 coding sequence is TGTGCCAGCAGTTACGGCTTCGAAGCTTTCTTT. It translates to CASSYGFEAFF.

The rearrangement joins TRBV6-6 to TRBJ1-2; TRBD1 aligns across 7 bases. The CDR3 is 15 residues long. The V segment lost 0 bases and the J segment 0 bases; nucleotides outside the gene matches: 1. In germline, CDR1 is MNHNY, CDR2 SVGAGI (reference sequence). CDR3 DNA sequence: TGTGCCAGCAGTTACTCGGACAGGACTAACTATGGCTACACCTTC. This sequence encodes CASSYSDRTNYGYTF.

This rearrangement joins TRBV27 to TRBJ2-7, with TRBD2 identical over 9 bases. V shed 6 bases, J shed 4 bases, and the junction held 4 bases outside the gene matches. Germline values: CDR1 MNHEY, CDR2 SMNVEV (reference sequence). The CDR3 covers 13 residues. CDR3 nucleotides: TGTGCCAGCAGAGCTAGCGGGGCTTACGAGCAGTACTTC. As protein: CASRASGAYEQYF.